A single sample is the source of the 28 T cell receptor beta chains below, sequenced in a study of a mutant IDH1 vaccine in newly diagnosed glioma. Time point: week 47, end of study. Every vaccine dose comprised 300 ug of mutant IDH1 20-mer peptide plus topical imiquimod. The protocol was immunoSEQ multiplex PCR, while the TCRdb copy is restricted to in-frame clones and leaves out a portion. The sample has some 60,000 clones, roughly four fifths seen once. Which antigens these TCRs recognize remains unknown. Sequencing used PBMCs, obtained from a glioma patient whose treatment included an IDH1 peptide vaccine. The source of these receptors is a woman in her forties or fifties with glioma.

This clone was observed a few times. The chain couples TRBV11-3 to TRBJ1-1; D gene ambiguous. Germline CDR1 is SGHNT and CDR2 is YENEEA. V shed 1 base and J shed 4 bases, with 7 bases lying between them. This CDR3 contains 13 residues. This CDR3 is CASSLVRITEAFF. The CDR3 nucleotides read TGTGCCAGCAGCTTAGTGCGCATCACTGAAGCTTTCTTT.

The chain recombines TRBV5-1 with TRBJ2-3; either TRBD1 or TRBD2 may supply D (5 bases each). The CDR3 length is 16 residues. Looked up from germline, CDR1 is SGHRS and CDR2 is YFSETQ. V was shortened by 4 bases and J by 0 bases, with 15 bases between the two germline ends. Here the CDR3 DNA reads TGCGCCAGCAGCGGGGTTGGGGGATTTAGCACAGATACGCAGTATTTT. It specifies CASSGVGGFSTDTQYF.

The chain employs TRBV18 and TRBJ1-1; D call uncertain. Germline values: CDR1 KGHSH, CDR2 LQKENI. The V gene lost 3 bases and the J gene lost 5 bases, with 19 bases spanning the gap. This CDR3 has 16 residues. CDR3 protein: CASSPGVAQGRTEAFF. The CDR3 coding sequence is TGTGCCAGCTCACCTGGGGTGGCCCAAGGGAGGACTGAAGCTTTCTTT.

This chain uses TRBV2 with TRBJ2-7; D not resolved. V was clipped by 6 bases and J by 3 bases, with 15 bases between them. The V gene's germline CDR1 is SNHLY and CDR2 FYNNEI. The CDR3 has 14 residues. The CDR3 here is CASSRTLWNYEQYF. In DNA, the CDR3 is TGTGCCAGCAGCCGGACCCTATGGAACTACGAGCAGTACTTC.

This clone was counted a single time. The genes are TRBV4-1 and TRBJ2-7, with D tentatively TRBD2 (5 bases). The CDR3 is 15 amino acids. V was cut by 0 bases and J by 2 bases, with 11 bases left in between. CDR1 is MGHRA, CDR2 YSYEKL, per germline. Here the CDR3 reads CASSQDSATAYEQYF. CDR3 DNA: TGCGCCAGCAGCCAAGATAGCGCGACGGCCTACGAGCAGTACTTC.

The chain uses TRBV20-1 and TRBJ2-3, with no clear D. The CDR3 loop spans 11 amino acids. V lost 3 bases, J lost 6 bases, and 7 bases lay in between. Germline V lookup: CDR1 DFQATT, CDR2 SNEGSKA (reference sequence). The DNA of the CDR3 is TGCAGTGCTAGCCCTTACGATACGCAGTATTTT. It codes for CSASPYDTQYF.

The rearrangement joins TRBV30 to TRBJ1-6; 7 positions agree with TRBD1. This CDR3 comprises 17 residues. Germline V gene lookup returns CDR1 GTSNPN and CDR2 SVGIG (reference sequence). After removal of 5 bases from V and 9 bases from J, the junction contained 19 bases not matched to a gene. The CDR3 DNA reads TGTGCCTGGTCCCGGGACAGACCGAGCTCTGGTGGTTCACCCCTCCACTTT. Translation gives CAWSRDRPSSGGSPLHF.

V is TRBV6-6 and J is TRBJ1-5, with D hard to call. V dropped 1 base and J dropped 3 bases, with 10 bases sitting between them. CDR1 is MNHNY, CDR2 SVGAGI, per germline (reference sequence). This CDR3 has 15 residues. Here the CDR3 DNA reads TGTGCCAGCAGTTACTTAGGAGCTTCCAATCAGCCCCAGCATTTT. Its translation is CASSYLGASNQPQHF.

This clone appeared once. The V and J genes are TRBV19 and TRBJ2-2, with TRBD1 as a possible D gene (6 bases). Germline CDR1 LNHDA, CDR2 SQIVND (reference sequence). The V gene lost 6 bases and the J gene lost 3 bases, with 11 bases spanning the gap. There are 14 residues in the CDR3. The DNA of the CDR3 is TGTGCCAGTAGCGACAGGTATCACACCGGGGAGCTGTTTTTT. Translated: CASSDRYHTGELFF.

The chain carries TRBV6-5 and TRBJ1-6; D may be TRBD1 (6 bases). CDR3 size: 13 residues. The ends were cut back, 3 bases at V and 8 bases at J, with 8 bases in the middle. Germline CDR1 reads MNHEY; CDR2 reads SVGAGI. The CDR3 here is CASSYQGYSPLHF. The CDR3 nucleotides are TGTGCCAGCAGTTATCAGGGGTATTCACCCCTCCACTTT.

This chain links TRBV11-2 with TRBJ1-1, with D possibly TRBD1 on 5 matching bases. The V end lost 3 bases, the J end lost 6 bases, and 14 bases lay between the germline ends. CDR1 and CDR2 from the germline V gene are SGHAT and FQNNGV. CDR3 length: 14 amino acids. The CDR3, as DNA: TGTGCCAGCAGCTTCCGCGGGGGGTCGGCTGAAGCTTTCTTT. Translation: CASSFRGGSAEAFF.

The rearrangement links TRBV28 to TRBJ1-1; tentatively, D is TRBD1 (5 bases). V was trimmed by 1 base and J by 11 bases, leaving 14 bases between them. CDR3 size: 13 residues. Germline V CDR1 and CDR2: MDHEN, SYDVKM. DNA for the CDR3: TGTGCCAGCAGTTTATTGGGGGGATTTCCGGCTTTCTTT. Translating gives CASSLLGGFPAFF.

The chain uses TRBV6-5 and TRBJ2-3; the D gene is possibly TRBD2 (5 bases). This CDR3 region has 11 residues. Per germline, CDR1 MNHEY and CDR2 SVGAGI. The V gene lost 6 bases and the J gene lost 6 bases, with 7 bases spanning the gap. CDR3 amino acids: CASSPGDTQYF. The DNA for the CDR3 is TGTGCCAGCAGCCCGGGGGATACGCAGTATTTT.

The rearrangement joins TRBV6-1 to TRBJ1-5, with TRBD1 matching 8 bases. From germline, CDR1 is MNHNS and CDR2 SASEGT. Trimming at V came to 6 bases and at J to 7 bases, leaving 5 bases not matched to a gene. The CDR3 covers 13 residues. The CDR3 region has the DNA TGTGCCAGCAGGACAGGGGTTAGACAGCCCCAGCATTTT. Amino acids: CASRTGVRQPQHF.

V and J are TRBV5-1 and TRBJ1-5; D call uncertain. Germline V gene sequence: CDR1 SGHRS, CDR2 YFSETQ. V was trimmed by 4 bases and J by 3 bases, leaving 11 bases between them. This CDR3 has 14 amino acids. CDR3: CASSPGLINQPQHF. DNA of the CDR3: TGCGCCAGCAGCCCTGGACTGATCAATCAGCCCCAGCATTTT.

This clone was found a few times. This rearrangement joins TRBV27 to TRBJ2-7; TRBD1 matches 7 bases. The CDR3 sequence is 13 residues long. With 5 bases clipped from V and 2 bases from J, the junction kept 3 bases outside the gene matches. Germline V lookup: CDR1 MNHEY, CDR2 SMNVEV (reference sequence). CDR3 nucleotide sequence: TGTGCCAGCAGTATGGGACAGACCTACGAGCAGTACTTC. Amino acids: CASSMGQTYEQYF.

The chain recombines TRBV6-6 with TRBJ1-5; D may be TRBD1 (6 bases). The CDR3 consists of 13 residues. Germline V CDR1 and CDR2: MNHNY, SVGAGI (reference sequence). V gave up 7 bases and J gave up 13 bases, with 20 bases separating them. This CDR3 is CASIRSYPGAQHF. In DNA form, the CDR3 reads TGTGCCAGCATCCGGTCTTACCCGGGGGCTCAGCATTTT.

The rearrangement uses TRBV4-3 and TRBJ2-6, with D unclear. The V gene lost 3 bases and the J gene lost 0 bases, with 9 bases spanning the gap. Germline loops: CDR1 LGHNA, CDR2 YSLEER. There are 16 residues in the CDR3. The CDR3, as DNA: TGCGCCAGCAGCCACCTGGGCCTCTCTGGGGCCAACGTCCTGACTTTC. Its protein product is CASSHLGLSGANVLTF.

The chain carries TRBV4-1 and TRBJ2-3, with 10 nucleotides matching TRBD2. Germline V gene sequence: CDR1 MGHRA, CDR2 YSYEKL. CDR3 length: 16 residues. Unmatched junction bases numbered 7, after V lost 4 bases and J lost 3 bases. The CDR3 nucleotides are TGCGCCAGCAGCCCTGTCGGACTAGCGGTTACAGATACGCAGTATTTT. This translates into CASSPVGLAVTDTQYF.

This chain connects TRBV7-9 to TRBJ2-7; 7 nucleotides align to TRBD1. Germline loops: CDR1 SEHNR, CDR2 FQNEAQ (reference sequence). This CDR3 spans 12 amino acids. V gave up 10 bases and J gave up 2 bases; unmatched junction bases: 5. The CDR3 nucleotides read TGTGCCACCGGGGACAGAACCTACGAGCAGTACTTC. Its translation: CATGDRTYEQYF.

The rearrangement joins TRBV6-5 to TRBJ2-5; 9 nucleotides match TRBD2. The CDR3 runs to 14 residues. CDR1 is MNHEY and CDR2 is SVGAGI in the germline V gene. V was clipped by 2 bases and J by 2 bases; unmatched bases: 0. The CDR3 region has the DNA TGTGCCAGCAGTTACGCGGGGGGGCAAGAGACCCAGTACTTC. This translates into CASSYAGGQETQYF.

The J gene is TRBJ1-2, the V gene TRBV11-2; possible D gene TRBD1, 6 bases. This CDR3 has 13 residues. The germline gives CDR1 SGHAT, CDR2 FQNNGV. Between the trimmed V and J ends, which lost 7 bases and 8 bases, there was a span of 17 bases. The DNA of the CDR3 is TGTGCCAGCACTTTAGGGGGTGCGCACGGCTACACCTTC. Protein sequence: CASTLGGAHGYTF.

The gene calls are TRBV4-1 and TRBJ2-1; the D gene is possibly TRBD1 (6 bases). V lost 1 base, J lost 0 bases, and 22 bases lay in between. The CDR3 covers 20 residues. Germline CDR1 reads MGHRA; CDR2 reads YSYEKL. This CDR3 is CASSQGQARGSTSSYNEQFF. As DNA, the CDR3 is TGCGCCAGCAGCCAAGGGCAGGCTAGGGGGTCAACGAGCTCCTACAATGAGCAGTTCTTC.

Here the CDR3 reads CASSYFRGSTEAFF. The CDR3 DNA sequence: TGTGCCAGCAGTTATTTCCGGGGTAGCACTGAAGCTTTCTTT. The V gene is TRBV6-5, the J gene TRBJ1-1; D is undetermined. This CDR3 is built from 14 residues. The V gene lost 3 bases and the J gene lost 4 bases, with 12 bases spanning the gap. Per germline, CDR1 MNHEY and CDR2 SVGAGI.

The chain employs TRBV4-1 and TRBJ2-7; D is unclear. The V gene lost 4 bases and the J gene lost 3 bases, with 13 bases spanning the gap. CDR1 is MGHRA, CDR2 YSYEKL, per germline. The CDR3 has 14 amino acids. CDR3: CASSRAETIYEQYF. CDR3 DNA sequence: TGCGCCAGCAGCCGGGCAGAGACGATCTACGAGCAGTACTTC.

V usage is TRBV28 and J usage is TRBJ1-3; D is unresolved. Germline CDR1 and CDR2: MDHEN and SYDVKM. Trimming took 7 bases from V and 3 from J, leaving 4 bases between them. CDR3 length: 11 residues. The CDR3 region is CASISGNTIYF. Here the CDR3 DNA reads TGTGCCAGCATAAGTGGAAACACCATATATTTT.

The chain employs TRBV27 and TRBJ1-1; D is perhaps TRBD1 (5 bases). V was shortened by 4 bases and J by 9 bases, with 9 bases between the two germline ends. Germline CDR1 and CDR2: MNHEY and SMNVEV (reference sequence). The CDR3 contains 11 residues. Here the CDR3 reads CASSSGTQAFF. The CDR3 region has the DNA TGTGCCAGCAGTTCCGGGACGCAAGCTTTCTTT.

J is TRBJ1-2 and V is TRBV6-5; D possibly corresponds to TRBD1 (5 bases). Germline V gives CDR1 MNHEY, CDR2 SVGAGI. CDR3 length: 15 amino acids. With 1 base removed from V and 7 bases from J, the gap between germline ends came to 16 bases. CDR3 nucleotides: TGTGCCAGCAGTTACTGGGGGAAAAAATTAGGTGGCTACACCTTC. Its translation: CASSYWGKKLGGYTF.